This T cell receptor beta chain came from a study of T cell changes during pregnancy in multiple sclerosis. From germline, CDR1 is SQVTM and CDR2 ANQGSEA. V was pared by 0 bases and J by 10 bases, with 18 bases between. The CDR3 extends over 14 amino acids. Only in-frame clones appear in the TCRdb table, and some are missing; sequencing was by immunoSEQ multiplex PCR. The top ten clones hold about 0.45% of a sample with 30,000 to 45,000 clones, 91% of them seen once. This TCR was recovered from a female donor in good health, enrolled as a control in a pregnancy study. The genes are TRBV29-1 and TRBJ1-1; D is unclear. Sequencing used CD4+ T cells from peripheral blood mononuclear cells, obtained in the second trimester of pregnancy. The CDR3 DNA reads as TGCAGCGTTGAAGATCCCGACGCTATTCGAGGAGCTTTCTTT. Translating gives CSVEDPDAIRGAFF.